The 32 T cell receptor beta chains in this list originate from one sample, sequenced in a study of PD-1 blockade in classical Hodgkin lymphoma. The time point: cycle 4 day 1 (C4D1), after six to seven weeks of nivolumab. After autologous stem cell transplantation all patients relapsed, and prior brentuximab vedotin exposure differed between cohorts. Magnetic negative selection served to purify CD4+ T cells out of PBMCs that had been thawed. Here immunoSEQ multiplex PCR was the method, and the copy in TCRdb shows in-frame clones only, minus some. The table lists about 19,000 clones, less than 85% of them singletons. Material: CD4+ T cells from blood, obtained before the fourth cycle of nivolumab. These receptors all stem from a human donor with classical Hodgkin lymphoma.

The CDR3 is CSVGVLANNEQFF. The CDR3 DNA reads as TGCAGCGTTGGGGTACTGGCTAACAATGAGCAGTTCTTC. The V call is TRBV29-1, the J call TRBJ2-1; D is unresolved. Looked up from germline, CDR1 is SQVTM and CDR2 is ANQGSEA. Trimming cost V 4 bases and J 5 bases, with 12 bases left between them. The length of the CDR3 is 13 residues.

The chain has TRBV6-1 and TRBJ1-2, with unresolved D. In germline, CDR1 is MNHNS, CDR2 SASEGT. The CDR3 sequence is 14 residues long. V lost 1 base to trimming and J lost 4 bases, with 10 bases between them. CDR3 loop: CASSEGPQVYGYTF. CDR3 bases: TGTGCCAGCAGTGAAGGTCCCCAAGTCTATGGCTACACCTTC.

V usage is TRBV7-2 and J usage is TRBJ2-1, with 12 positions matching TRBD2. Losses at the gene ends were 4 bases for V and 7 bases for J; bases not matched to a gene: 5. The CDR3 contains 15 residues. Germline V gives CDR1 SGHTA, CDR2 FQGNSA. Here the CDR3 DNA reads TGTGCCAGCAGCTACAGACTAGCGGGAGAAAATGAGCAGTTCTTC. Residues: CASSYRLAGENEQFF. Supplemented by reference TRBV7-2 and TRBJ2-1, the full variable domain reads GAGVSQSPSNKVTEKGKDVELRCDPISGHTALYWYRQSLGQGLEFLIYFQGNSAPDKSGLPSDRFSAERTGGSVSTLTIQRTQQEDSAVYLCASSYRLAGENEQFFGPGTRLTVL.

The chain joins TRBV6-6 to TRBJ2-1; D is ambiguous. The germline gives CDR1 MNHNY, CDR2 SVGAGI (reference sequence). V was cut by 0 bases and J by 8 bases, with 5 bases left in between. The CDR3 extends over 12 amino acids. The CDR3: CASSYSGDEQFF. Here the CDR3 DNA reads TGTGCCAGCAGTTACTCGGGTGATGAGCAGTTCTTC.

The chain recombines TRBV19 with TRBJ1-5, with no clear D. The CDR3 sequence is 13 residues long. CDR1 and CDR2 from the germline V gene are LNHDA and SQIVND (reference sequence). Trimming removed 1 base from V and 5 bases from J, with 6 bases in between. CDR3 in DNA: TGTGCCAGTAGTATAGCCCAGGATCAGCCCCAGCATTTT. Residues: CASSIAQDQPQHF.

The chain recombines TRBV29-1 with TRBJ2-1; the D gene could be TRBD1 or TRBD2 (6 bases each). CDR3 size: 15 residues. Germline CDR1 reads SQVTM; CDR2 reads ANQGSEA. The V and J ends lost 7 bases and 6 bases respectively, with 22 bases between them. CDR3 amino acids: CSAPTGGYSSNEQFF. The CDR3, as DNA: TGCAGCGCCCCGACCGGGGGCTACTCTTCCAATGAGCAGTTCTTC.

The chain links TRBV21-1 to TRBJ2-1. TRBV21-1 is termed a pseudogene. The CDR3 consists of 17 residues. For the CDR3, the DNA is TGTGCCAGCAGCTCATTACCCGGGCCCTGCGGCTACAATGAGCAGTTCTTC. Amino acid sequence: CASSSLPGPCGYNEQFF.

The V gene is TRBV19, the J gene TRBJ2-3; D perhaps matches TRBD1 (5 bases). Germline assignment: CDR1 LNHDA and CDR2 SQIVND (reference sequence). Between the trimmed V and J ends, which lost 3 bases and 2 bases, there was a span of 12 bases. This CDR3 region has 15 residues. CDR3 in amino acids: CASSIGAGITDTQYF. The CDR3 DNA reads TGTGCCAGTAGTATTGGGGCAGGGATCACAGATACGCAGTATTTT.

The J gene is TRBJ2-7, the V gene TRBV7-2; 11 positions agree with TRBD2. Germline assignment: CDR1 SGHTA and CDR2 FQGNSA. V shed 5 bases, J shed 3 bases, and the junction held 6 bases outside the gene matches. The CDR3 is 15 residues long. CDR3 coding DNA: TGTGCCAGCAGCCCTGGGACTAGCGGATACTACGAGCAGTACTTC. It codes for CASSPGTSGYYEQYF.

This chain connects TRBV6-1 to TRBJ2-5, with 7 bases aligning to TRBD2. The germline gives CDR1 MNHNS, CDR2 SASEGT. The CDR3 has 15 amino acids. Germline trimming cut 5 bases from V and 4 bases from J; bases unmatched to any gene: 10. The CDR3: CASSRPSGGTETQYF. DNA for the CDR3: TGTGCCAGCAGTCGACCTAGCGGAGGGACAGAGACCCAGTACTTC.

This clone has just a few counts. The gene calls are TRBV7-2 and TRBJ2-1; 8 nucleotides agree with TRBD1. Unmatched junction bases numbered 4, after V lost 5 bases and J lost 1 base. The CDR3 runs to 15 residues. From germline, CDR1 is SGHTA and CDR2 FQGNSA. The CDR3 protein is CASSPRTGSYNEQFF. The CDR3 DNA reads as TGTGCCAGCAGCCCCAGGACAGGGTCCTACAATGAGCAGTTCTTC.

The chain couples TRBV29-1 to TRBJ2-5; 7 bases align to TRBD2. This CDR3 has 14 residues. The J segment lost 1 base and the V segment lost 4 bases, leaving 6 bases of the junction unmatched. Germline assignment: CDR1 SQVTM and CDR2 ANQGSEA. The CDR3 loop reads CSVAIGGFQETQYF. Written as DNA, the CDR3 is TGCAGCGTTGCCATCGGGGGGTTCCAAGAGACCCAGTACTTC.

V gene TRBV7-9 combines with J gene TRBJ2-3; tentative D call: TRBD1 (6 bases). Germline CDR1 and CDR2: SEHNR and FQNEAQ (reference sequence). CDR3 length: 15 amino acids. With 1 base removed from V and 2 bases from J, the gap between germline ends came to 10 bases. The CDR3 coding sequence is TGTGCCAGCAGCTTAGACAGGGTATTCACAGATACGCAGTATTTT. This sequence encodes CASSLDRVFTDTQYF. The full variable domain, rest sourced from reference TRBV7-9 and TRBJ2-3, is DTGVSQNPRHKITKRGQNVTFRCDPISEHNRLYWYRQTLGQGPEFLTYFQNEAQLEKSRLLSDRFSAERPKGSFSTLEIQRTEQGDSAMYLCASSLDRVFTDTQYFGPGTRLTVL.

The rearrangement links TRBV2 to TRBJ2-3; D perhaps matches TRBD2 (5 bases). The CDR3 is 15 residues long. In germline, CDR1 is SNHLY, CDR2 FYNNEI. The V gene lost 4 bases and the J gene lost 7 bases, with 18 bases spanning the gap. CDR3 DNA sequence: TGTGCCAGCAGTGTCTGGACTTCTACACCCAATACGCAGTATTTT. It encodes CASSVWTSTPNTQYF.

The J gene is TRBJ1-1, the V gene TRBV19; D is undetermined. V was pared by 1 base and J by 4 bases, with 13 bases between. The CDR3 length is 15 residues. Germline-derived CDR1 and CDR2 are LNHDA and SQIVND (reference sequence). CDR3 coding DNA: TGTGCCAGTAGTATAGGAGGGAGATACGTCACTGAAGCTTTCTTT. Protein: CASSIGGRYVTEAFF.

This chain joins TRBV5-1 and TRBJ2-2; 7 bases are shared with TRBD2. Unmatched junction bases numbered 2, after V lost 1 base and J lost 2 bases. Germline V CDR1 and CDR2: SGHRS, YFSETQ. This CDR3 region has 15 residues. CDR3 sequence: CASSLRTSNTGELFF. CDR3 sequence (DNA): TGCGCCAGCAGCTTGAGGACTAGTAACACCGGGGAGCTGTTTTTT.

This sequence joins TRBV28 and TRBJ1-1; maybe TRBD1 (5 bases). This CDR3 spans 15 amino acids. V was trimmed by 2 bases and J by 1 base, leaving 11 bases between them. Germline-derived CDR1 and CDR2 are MDHEN and SYDVKM. The CDR3, as DNA: TGTGCCAGCAGTTTACATTTAGGGGCGAACACTGAAGCTTTCTTT. It specifies CASSLHLGANTEAFF.

This clone has just one count. The V and J genes are TRBV6-1 and TRBJ1-2; TRBD1 aligns across 10 bases. CDR3 size: 15 residues. CDR1 MNHNS and CDR2 SASEGT come from the germline V gene. Germline trimming cut 6 bases from V and 3 bases from J; bases unmatched to any gene: 7. Written as DNA, the CDR3 is TGTGCCAGCAGCCCTCGGACAGGGGGGGACTATGGCTACACCTTC. Protein sequence: CASSPRTGGDYGYTF.

The chain links TRBV27 to TRBJ1-1; 8 bases align to TRBD1. The V gene's germline CDR1 is MNHEY and CDR2 SMNVEV (reference sequence). The CDR3 sequence is 16 residues long. The ends lost 5 bases at V and 1 base at J; junction bases unmatched: 9. The CDR3 DNA reads TGTGCCAGCAGTCCCTTGGCAGGGGGCAGGAACACTGAAGCTTTCTTT. Its translation: CASSPLAGGRNTEAFF.

The chain joins TRBV6-1 to TRBJ2-7, with TRBD1 matching over 7 bases. This CDR3 region has 14 residues. CDR1 is MNHNS and CDR2 is SASEGT in the germline V gene. V trimming: 2 bases; J trimming: 4 bases; junction bases outside the gene matches: 5. Here the CDR3 DNA reads TGTGCCAGCAGTGAATACAGGGGCTCATACGAGCAGTACTTC. The encoded protein is CASSEYRGSYEQYF.

The V call is TRBV7-2, the J call TRBJ2-1; D unresolved. The CDR3 is 14 residues long. Germline assignment: CDR1 SGHTA and CDR2 FQGNSA. The V end was cut by 5 bases, the J end by 3 bases, with 11 bases between. CDR3 bases: TGTGCCAGCAGCCTGGGTGGCATCTACAATGAGCAGTTCTTC. Its protein product is CASSLGGIYNEQFF.

This clone was detected only once. The V gene is TRBV4-1, the J gene TRBJ1-1; the D is unclear. V shed 1 base and J shed 2 bases, with 14 bases lying between them. The CDR3 has 16 residues. Per germline, CDR1 MGHRA and CDR2 YSYEKL. CDR3: CASSQGRGRDNTEAFF. The CDR3 bases are TGCGCCAGCAGCCAAGGACGGGGTCGGGATAACACTGAAGCTTTCTTT.

Only one count was recorded for this clone. V gene TRBV7-8 combines with J gene TRBJ2-3; TRBD2 matches 11 bases. Germline V gene data show CDR1 as SGHVS and CDR2 as FQNEAQ. The CDR3 length is 18 residues. J was trimmed by 2 bases and V by 5 bases; bases with no gene match: 12. The CDR3 DNA is TGTGCCAGCAGCACACGACTAGCGGGGACCGCCTCCACAGATACGCAGTATTTT. Amino acid sequence: CASSTRLAGTASTDTQYF.

J is TRBJ2-2 and V is TRBV28; D possibly corresponds to TRBD1 (5 bases). Looked up from germline, CDR1 is MDHEN and CDR2 is SYDVKM. V lost 7 bases to trimming and J lost 6 bases, with 12 bases between them. There are 13 residues in the CDR3. The CDR3 is CASNPPGSGELFF. The CDR3 DNA follows: TGTGCCAGCAATCCGCCAGGGTCCGGGGAGCTGTTTTTT.

The chain combines TRBV5-3 with TRBJ2-3; D ambiguous. Being an ORF, TRBV5-3 has a function that is uncertain. The CDR3 is 14 residues long. Between the trimmed V and J ends, which lost 1 base and 1 base, there was a span of 7 bases. In nucleotides, the CDR3 is TGTGCCAGAAGCTTGAAATGGGGCACAGATACGCAGTATTTT. It codes for CARSLKWGTDTQYF.

V and J are TRBV10-3 and TRBJ1-1; D is unresolved. The germline V gene encodes CDR1 ENHRY and CDR2 SYGVKD. V lost 7 bases, J lost 3 bases, and 12 bases lay in between. The CDR3 has 13 amino acids. CDR3 DNA sequence: TGTGCCATCAAGTACGGGTCGGACACTGAAGCTTTCTTT. It yields the protein CAIKYGSDTEAFF.

V usage is TRBV5-1 and J usage is TRBJ2-1, with TRBD1 matching over 10 bases. CDR1 and CDR2 from the germline V gene are SGHRS and YFSETQ. The CDR3 extends over 15 amino acids. V was clipped by 5 bases and J by 8 bases; unmatched bases: 10. The CDR3 loop reads CASRTGTGVHDEQFF. The CDR3 coding sequence is TGCGCCAGCAGGACCGGGACAGGGGTTCACGATGAGCAGTTCTTC.

The CDR3 DNA reads as TGTGCCAGCTCACCTTCCCCGACTAGCGGGAACTACGAGCAGTACTTC. Translated: CASSPSPTSGNYEQYF. The J gene is TRBJ2-7, the V gene TRBV18; the match to TRBD2 covers 11 bases. Trimming removed 3 bases from V and 3 bases from J; junction bases left unmatched: 7. The CDR3 consists of 16 residues. Germline V gene sequence: CDR1 KGHSH, CDR2 LQKENI.

V gene TRBV15 combines with J gene TRBJ1-3; the D is unclear. V gave up 0 bases and J gave up 1 base, with 10 bases separating them. Germline CDR1 is LNHNV and CDR2 is YYDKDF (reference sequence). The CDR3 sequence is 16 residues long. The CDR3 region has the DNA TGTGCCACCAGCAGAGATCGCCTTGCATCTGGAAACACCATATATTTT. Translating gives CATSRDRLASGNTIYF.

The rearrangement joins TRBV5-6 to TRBJ1-3; 10 bases are shared with TRBD1. Germline V gene lookup returns CDR1 SGHDT and CDR2 YYEEEE. This CDR3 spans 17 amino acids. The V and J ends lost 2 bases and 4 bases, in that order; junction bases with no gene match: 9. The CDR3 DNA sequence: TGTGCCAGCAGCTTCCCTACCGGGACAGGGGCCGGAAACACCATATATTTT. Protein product: CASSFPTGTGAGNTIYF.

The gene calls are TRBV27 and TRBJ2-1; no firm D call. The ends were cut back, 5 bases at V and 0 bases at J, with 11 bases in the middle. CDR3 length: 15 amino acids. Germline V gene lookup returns CDR1 MNHEY and CDR2 SMNVEV (reference sequence). The CDR3 spells CASSPRLLSYNEQFF. CDR3 bases: TGTGCCAGCAGTCCACGGCTTCTCTCCTACAATGAGCAGTTCTTC.

This clone was picked up one time. J is TRBJ2-5 and V is TRBV7-8, with 7 bases lining up with TRBD1. Matching the DNA end better, TRBJ2-7 makes the J call doubtful. The CDR3 has 14 residues. Germline values: CDR1 SGHVS, CDR2 FQNEAQ. The CDR3 loop reads CASSLVTGYREQYF. CDR3 nucleotide sequence: TGTGCCAGCAGCTTGGTGACAGGGTATCGCGAGCAGTACTTC.